The 18 T cell receptor beta chains below all came from one sample that was sequenced in a study of CXCR3-negative and CXCR3-positive naive CD8 T cells (dated by TCRdb to about 2019). No cognate antigen is known for these TCRs. Here is what the overall study found, with its caveats: Compared with CXCR3-negative naive cells, CXCR3-positive naive cells had TRB CDR3s with higher hydrophobicity (lower Kidera factor 4), lower energy, and higher strength and volume indices.

Sequencing instrument: NextSeq 550. The Human TCR Profiling Kit (MiLaboratory) was used to prepare UMI-labeled 5' RACE TRB cDNA libraries. The reads were reprocessed in TCRdb, with one entry per CDR3 protein sequence and no accompanying DNA. The sample table gives around 60,000 distinct CDR3 sequences. Approximately 0.8% of the sample comes from the top ten. The sample taken for sequencing was naive CXCR3+ CD8+ T cells from blood. This specimen's cell subset or site label, per the study, means: CD45RO-CCR7+CD27+CD95- naive CD8+ T cells expressing CXCR3 (TNR3+). These receptors all come from a human donor in good health. Some clones in this sample may be carry-over from other donors' samples.

The chain couples TRBV12-3 or TRBV12-4 to TRBJ1-5; no DNA is available, so the TRBD1 call from TCRdb remains unchecked. CDR3 length equals 15 residues. The CDR3 here is CASSRGDRDNQPQHF.

The V gene is TRBV20-1, the J gene TRBJ1-5. The CDR3 runs to 12 residues. Germline-derived CDR1 and CDR2 are DFQATT and SNEGSKA (reference sequence). CDR3 residues: CSARNSNQPQHF.

The chain has TRBV20-1 and TRBJ2-1. The CDR3 contains 14 residues. CDR1 is DFQATT and CDR2 is SNEGSKA in the germline V gene (reference sequence). This CDR3 reads CSASGESSYNEQFF.

The chain joins TRBV25-1 to TRBJ1-1; the D call of TRBD1 rests on TCRdb alone, since no DNA is present to check it. In germline, CDR1 is MGHDK, CDR2 SYGVNS. The CDR3 length is 13 residues. The CDR3: CASSGHLNTEAFF.

This sequence joins TRBV28 and TRBJ2-1; no DNA is available, so the TRBD2 call from TCRdb remains unchecked. The CDR3 runs to 14 residues. Germline CDR1 reads MDHEN; CDR2 reads SYDVKM. CDR3 region: CASTPGLSLNEQFF.

CDR3 sequence: CSVVGEGKLFF. This chain uses TRBV29-1 with TRBJ1-4; lacking DNA, the TRBD1 call made by TCRdb goes unchecked. The CDR3 is 11 residues long. The germline gives CDR1 SQVTM, CDR2 ANQGSEA.

The chain links TRBV28 to TRBJ1-1; TCRdb's D call, TRBD1, is unchecked because there is no DNA. The CDR3 covers 15 residues. CDR1 is MDHEN and CDR2 is SYDVKM in the germline V gene. The CDR3 loop reads CASISRAGTNTEAFF.

The chain combines TRBV28 with TRBJ2-7. Germline lookup yields CDR1 MDHEN and CDR2 SYDVKM. The CDR3 spans 13 residues. The CDR3 spells CASSPRTNPEQYF.

This chain's CDR3 is CASSLDFPTSGNTIYF. This sequence joins TRBV7-2 and TRBJ1-3. The CDR3 runs 16 residues. Germline CDR1 reads SGHTA; CDR2 reads FQGNSA.

V gene TRBV4-3 combines with J gene TRBJ2-6; the TCRdb D gene call, TRBD2, has no DNA to confirm it. Germline assignment: CDR1 LGHNA and CDR2 YSLEER. The CDR3 is 18 residues long. CDR3 in amino acids: CASSQDQVREAGANVLTF.

The chain has TRBV7-9 and TRBJ1-2; TCRdb returns TRBD1, unconfirmable since there is no DNA. The CDR3 sequence is 16 residues long. Germline V lookup: CDR1 SEHNR, CDR2 FQNEAQ (reference sequence). The CDR3 reads CASSLAQDSQGHGYTF.

The V gene is TRBV9, the J gene TRBJ2-1; TCRdb's D gene call, TRBD1, goes unchecked for lack of DNA. The V gene's germline CDR1 is SGDLS and CDR2 YYNGEE. CDR3 length equals 13 residues. CDR3 sequence reads: CASSAPGDEIELF.

V and J are TRBV6-6 and TRBJ1-1. Per the germline V gene, CDR1 is MNHNY and CDR2 is SVGAGI (reference sequence). This CDR3 has 13 residues. The CDR3: CASSYSAAIEAFF.

The V call is TRBV7-2, the J call TRBJ2-3; lacking DNA, the TRBD2 call made by TCRdb goes unchecked. The germline CDR1 and CDR2 sequences are SGHTA and FQGNSA. The CDR3 extends over 17 amino acids. The CDR3 here is CASSPRTSGGAWDTQYF.

The rearrangement links TRBV28 to TRBJ2-7; TCRdb picks TRBD1, but there is no DNA to check that call. Germline CDR1 is MDHEN and CDR2 is SYDVKM. The CDR3 is 12 amino acids. This chain's CDR3 is CASSRPGQGFNF.

The rearrangement links TRBV4-1 to TRBJ2-7; the TCRdb call, TRBD2, lacks DNA for checking. This CDR3 region has 14 residues. Germline V gene sequence: CDR1 MGHRA, CDR2 YSYEKL. The CDR3 loop reads CASSPPGDPSQQYF.

This chain uses TRBV12-3 or TRBV12-4 with TRBJ1-1; lacking DNA, the TRBD1 call made by TCRdb goes unchecked. The CDR3 extends over 15 amino acids. The CDR3 sequence is CASSPDRSGSHQAFF.

The chain uses TRBV11-2 and TRBJ1-2. Per the germline V gene, CDR1 is SGHAT and CDR2 is FQNNGV. This CDR3 is built from 14 residues. This CDR3 reads CASSLVSADYGYTF.